The source of this T cell receptor beta chain is a study of T cell responses to AZD1222 COVID-19 vaccine. Study-wide results and caveats: White British people made up most donors, females outnumbered males, and clonal diversity was possibly underestimated. Following two doses of AZD1222, Spike-specific TCR breadth and depth rose.

Here immunoSEQ multiplex PCR was the method, and the copy in TCRdb shows in-frame clones only, minus some. The sample has around 150,000 clones, just over 90% seen once. Worth noting for this clone: As yet, its antigen is unknown.

Germline assignment: CDR1 KGHSH and CDR2 LQKENI. V lost 0 bases and J 8 bases, leaving 16 bases between the germline ends. The length of the CDR3 is 15 residues. The chain links TRBV18 to TRBJ1-2; TRBD1 might be the D (6 bases). The TCR originated in an adult who received the AZD1222 COVID-19 vaccine. This material consisted of peripheral blood, taken 28 days after the second AZD1222 dose. The CDR3 reads CASSPPNREGRGYTF. DNA of the CDR3: TGTGCCAGCTCACCACCGAACAGGGAGGGGAGAGGCTACACCTTC.